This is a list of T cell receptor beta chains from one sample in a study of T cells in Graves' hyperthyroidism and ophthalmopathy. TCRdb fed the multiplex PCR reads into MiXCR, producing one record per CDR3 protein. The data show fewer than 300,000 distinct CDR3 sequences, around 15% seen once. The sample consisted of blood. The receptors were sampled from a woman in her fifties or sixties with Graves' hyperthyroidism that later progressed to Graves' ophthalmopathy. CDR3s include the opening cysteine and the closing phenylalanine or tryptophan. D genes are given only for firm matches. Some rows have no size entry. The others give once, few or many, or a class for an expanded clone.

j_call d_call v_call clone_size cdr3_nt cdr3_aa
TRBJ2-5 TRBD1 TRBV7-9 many TGTGCCAGCAGCTTCTGGGACAGGGTAATGTTCGTAAAGACCCAGTACTTC CASSFWDRVMFVKTQYF
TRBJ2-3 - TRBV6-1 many TGTGCCAGCAGTTGGGACCGTACGCAGTATTTT CASSWDRTQYF
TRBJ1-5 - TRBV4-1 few TGCGCCAGCAGCCAAGTTCGCGGGGCGCCGAATCAGCCCCAGCATTTT CASSQVRGAPNQPQHF
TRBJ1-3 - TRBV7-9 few TGTGCCAGCAGGAGGCCGCTCTCTGGAAACACCATATATTTT CASRRPLSGNTIYF
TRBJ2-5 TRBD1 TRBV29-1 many TGCAGCGTTGAGGGAACTGATTTGCGGGACAGGGTACAAGAGACCCAGTACTTC CSVEGTDLRDRVQETQYF
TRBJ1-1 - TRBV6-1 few TGTGCCAGCAGTCCCGTGGGCCGGGGGGCTTTCTTT CASSPVGRGAFF
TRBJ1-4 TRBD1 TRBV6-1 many TGTGCCAGCAGTGAAGCGGTGGTAGTGGGGAGGGGGCTCTGGGAAAAACTGTTTTTT CASSEAVVVGRGLWEKLFF
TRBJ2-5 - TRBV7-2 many TGTGCCAGCAGCTTGGTTGGCAGGGCCGGCGGACTCCAAGAGACCCAGTACTTC CASSLVGRAGGLQETQYF
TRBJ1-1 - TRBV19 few TGTGCCAGTAGAACCCACAGACAGACAAACACTGAAGCTTTCTTT CASRTHRQTNTEAFF
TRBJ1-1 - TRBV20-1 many TGCAGTGCTCCCGACAGTTACACTGAAGCTTTCTTT CSAPDSYTEAFF
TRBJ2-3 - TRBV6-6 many TGTGCCAGCAGTTACCGGAGGGCAGATACGCAGTATTTT CASSYRRADTQYF
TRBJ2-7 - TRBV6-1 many TGTGCCTCATGGCGGGACCCCATTATCCCCGAGCAGTACTTC CASWRDPIIPEQYF
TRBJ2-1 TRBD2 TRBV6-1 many TGTGCCAGCTACCCGAGCGGAGCGGGAGGGTACGATGAGCAGTTCTTC CASYPSGAGGYDEQFF
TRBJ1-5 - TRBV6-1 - TGTGCCAGCAGTGAACTCAGGACTCAGCCCCAGCATTTT CASSELRTQPQHF
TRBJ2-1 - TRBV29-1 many TGCAGCGTTGGGAGCTCCTACAATGAGCAGTTCTTC CSVGSSYNEQFF
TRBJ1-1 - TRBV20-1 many TGCAGTGCTACACAGGGTTACACTGAAGCTTTCTTT CSATQGYTEAFF
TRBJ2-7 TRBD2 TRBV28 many TGTGCCAGCAGTTCCCCCCCGACTAGCGGGCAGTACGAGCAGTACTTC CASSSPPTSGQYEQYF
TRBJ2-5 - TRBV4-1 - TGCGCCAGCAGCCATGTCTTTACCCGGGAGCCTGAGATGGCCCAGTACTTC CASSHVFTREPEMAQYF
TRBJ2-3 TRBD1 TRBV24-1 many TGTGCCACCAGCCAAAGGGGGACAGCAACAGATACGCAGTATTTT CATSQRGTATDTQYF
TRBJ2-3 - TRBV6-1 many TGTGCCAGCAGTCGACAGTTTATAACTAGCACAGATACGCAGTATTTT CASSRQFITSTDTQYF
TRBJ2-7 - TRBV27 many TGTGCCAGCAGTTTAGTCCCAGGGATAACCTACGAGCAGTACTTC CASSLVPGITYEQYF
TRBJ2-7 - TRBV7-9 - TGTGCCAGCAGCCAAGCTGAGACTAGTTACGAGCAGTACTTC CASSQAETSYEQYF
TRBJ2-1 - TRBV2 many TGTGCCAGCTTACAAGCGCTCAAGGGGGATGAGCAGTTCTTC CASLQALKGDEQFF
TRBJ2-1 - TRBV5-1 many TGCGCCAGCAGCCCGGTAGGGAATGAGCAGTTCTTC CASSPVGNEQFF
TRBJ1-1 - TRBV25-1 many TGTGCCAGCGTGGCAGGAATCGGCGCTGAAGCTTTCTTT CASVAGIGAEAFF
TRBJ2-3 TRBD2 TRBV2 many TGTGCCAATCCGGGACTATATCCCACAGATACGCAGTATTTT CANPGLYPTDTQYF
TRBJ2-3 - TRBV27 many TGTGCCAGCGCCCGAGGGAGTTGGGTAGGAAATACGCAGTATTTT CASARGSWVGNTQYF
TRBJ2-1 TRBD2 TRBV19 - TGTGCCAGTAGCTCTTGGGTGCTCAGGCGGGAGGGCTACAATGAGCAGTTCTTC CASSSWVLRREGYNEQFF
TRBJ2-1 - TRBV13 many TGTGCCAGCAGCATCCGCCGCCCCGCTTCAATGAGTTTAGGTCAGCAGTTCTTC CASSIRRPASMSLGQQFF
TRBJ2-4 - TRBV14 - TGTGCCAGCAGCCACGGGGTTAGGGCCAAAAACATTCAGTACTTC CASSHGVRAKNIQYF